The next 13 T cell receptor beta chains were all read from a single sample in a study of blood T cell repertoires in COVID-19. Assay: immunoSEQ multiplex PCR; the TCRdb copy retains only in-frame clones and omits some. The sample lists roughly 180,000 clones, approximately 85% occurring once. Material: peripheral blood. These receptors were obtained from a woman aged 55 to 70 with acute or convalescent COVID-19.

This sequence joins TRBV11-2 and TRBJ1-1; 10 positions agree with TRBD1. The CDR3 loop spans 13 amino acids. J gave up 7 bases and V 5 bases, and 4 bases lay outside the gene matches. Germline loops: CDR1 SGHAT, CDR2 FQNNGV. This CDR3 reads CASSPDRGIEAFF. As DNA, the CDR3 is TGTGCCAGCAGCCCGGACAGGGGGATTGAAGCTTTCTTT.

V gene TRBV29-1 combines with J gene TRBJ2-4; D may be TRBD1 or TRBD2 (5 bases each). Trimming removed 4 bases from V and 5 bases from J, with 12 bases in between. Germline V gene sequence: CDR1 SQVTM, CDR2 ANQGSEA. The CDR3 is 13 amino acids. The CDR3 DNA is TGCAGCGTTGGAGAGGGGCAGCAAAACATTCAGTACTTC. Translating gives CSVGEGQQNIQYF.

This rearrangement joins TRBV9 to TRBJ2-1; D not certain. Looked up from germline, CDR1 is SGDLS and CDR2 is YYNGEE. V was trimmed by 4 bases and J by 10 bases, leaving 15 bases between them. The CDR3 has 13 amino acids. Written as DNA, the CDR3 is TGTGCCAGCAGCTCCCGCTATTTCGAAGAGCAGTTCTTC. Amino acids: CASSSRYFEEQFF.

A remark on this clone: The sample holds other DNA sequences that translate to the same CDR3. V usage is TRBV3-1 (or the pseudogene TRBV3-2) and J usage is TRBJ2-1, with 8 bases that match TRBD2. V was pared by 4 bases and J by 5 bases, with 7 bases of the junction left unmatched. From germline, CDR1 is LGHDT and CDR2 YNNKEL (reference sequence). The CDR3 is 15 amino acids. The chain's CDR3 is CASSLSGSLNNEQFF. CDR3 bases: TGTGCCAGCAGCCTAAGCGGGAGTTTAAACAATGAGCAGTTCTTC.

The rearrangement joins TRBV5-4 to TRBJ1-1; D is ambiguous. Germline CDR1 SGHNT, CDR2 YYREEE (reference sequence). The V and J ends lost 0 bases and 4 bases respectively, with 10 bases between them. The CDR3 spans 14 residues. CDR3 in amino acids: CASSLGGLGTEAFF. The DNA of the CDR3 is TGTGCCAGCAGCTTGGGAGGACTGGGCACTGAAGCTTTCTTT.

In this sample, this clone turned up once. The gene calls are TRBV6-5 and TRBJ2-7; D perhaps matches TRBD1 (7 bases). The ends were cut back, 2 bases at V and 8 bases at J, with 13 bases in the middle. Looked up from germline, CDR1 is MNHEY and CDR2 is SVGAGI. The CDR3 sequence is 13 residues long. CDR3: CASSYGGTEKQYF. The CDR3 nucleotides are TGTGCCAGCAGTTACGGGGGGACAGAAAAGCAGTACTTC.

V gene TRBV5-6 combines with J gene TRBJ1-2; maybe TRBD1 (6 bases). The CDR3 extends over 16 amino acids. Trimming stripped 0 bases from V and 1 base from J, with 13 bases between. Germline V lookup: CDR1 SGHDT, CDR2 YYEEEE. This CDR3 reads CASSLAPDRLNYGYTF. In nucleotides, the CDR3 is TGTGCCAGCAGCTTGGCCCCGGACAGACTTAACTATGGCTACACCTTC.

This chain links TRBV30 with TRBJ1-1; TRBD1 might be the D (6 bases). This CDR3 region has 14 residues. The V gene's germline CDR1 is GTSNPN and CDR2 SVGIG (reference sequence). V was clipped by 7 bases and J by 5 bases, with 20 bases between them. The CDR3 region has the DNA TGTGCCTCCCCTCGGGGGCCGGGGGGTACTGAAGCTTTCTTT. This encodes CASPRGPGGTEAFF.

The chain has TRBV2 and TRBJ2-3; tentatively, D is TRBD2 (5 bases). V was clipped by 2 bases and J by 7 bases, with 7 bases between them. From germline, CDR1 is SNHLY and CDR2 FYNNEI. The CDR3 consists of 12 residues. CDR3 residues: CASSESGYTQYF. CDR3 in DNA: TGTGCCAGCAGTGAATCGGGATATACGCAGTATTTT.

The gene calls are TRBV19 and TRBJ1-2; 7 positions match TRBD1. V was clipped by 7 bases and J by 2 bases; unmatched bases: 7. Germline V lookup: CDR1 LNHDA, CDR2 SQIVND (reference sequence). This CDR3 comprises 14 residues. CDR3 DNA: TGTGCCAGTACTCGACCGGGACAGAACTATGGCTACACCTTC. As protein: CASTRPGQNYGYTF. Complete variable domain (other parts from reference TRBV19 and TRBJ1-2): DGGITQSPKYLFRKEGQNVTLSCEQNLNHDAMYWYRQDPGQGLRLIYYSQIVNDFQKGDIAEGYSVSREKKESFPLTVTSAQKNPTAFYLCASTRPGQNYGYTFGSGTRLTVV.

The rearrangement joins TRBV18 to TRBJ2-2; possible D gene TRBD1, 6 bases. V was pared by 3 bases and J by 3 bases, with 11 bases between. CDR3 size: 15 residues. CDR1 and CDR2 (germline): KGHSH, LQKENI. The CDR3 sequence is CASSPDRSYTGELFF. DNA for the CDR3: TGTGCCAGCTCACCGGACAGATCCTACACCGGGGAGCTGTTTTTT.

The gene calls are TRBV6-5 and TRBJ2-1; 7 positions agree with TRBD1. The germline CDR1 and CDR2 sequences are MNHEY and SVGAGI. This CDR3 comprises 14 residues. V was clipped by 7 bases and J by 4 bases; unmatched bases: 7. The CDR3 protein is CASTRDRQYNEQFF. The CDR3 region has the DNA TGTGCCAGCACCCGGGACAGACAATACAATGAGCAGTTCTTC.

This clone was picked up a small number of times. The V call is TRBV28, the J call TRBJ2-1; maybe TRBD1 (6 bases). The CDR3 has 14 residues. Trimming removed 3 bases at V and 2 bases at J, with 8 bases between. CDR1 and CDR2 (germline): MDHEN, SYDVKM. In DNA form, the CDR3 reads TGTGCCAGCAGTTTGGACAGTCCCTACAATGAGCAGTTCTTC. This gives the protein CASSLDSPYNEQFF. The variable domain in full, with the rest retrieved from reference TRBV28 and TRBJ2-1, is DVKVTQSSRYLVKRTGEKVFLECVQDMDHENMFWYRQDPGLGLRLIYFSYDVKMKEKGDIPEGYSVSREKKERFSLILESASTNQTSMYLCASSLDSPYNEQFFGPGTRLTVL.